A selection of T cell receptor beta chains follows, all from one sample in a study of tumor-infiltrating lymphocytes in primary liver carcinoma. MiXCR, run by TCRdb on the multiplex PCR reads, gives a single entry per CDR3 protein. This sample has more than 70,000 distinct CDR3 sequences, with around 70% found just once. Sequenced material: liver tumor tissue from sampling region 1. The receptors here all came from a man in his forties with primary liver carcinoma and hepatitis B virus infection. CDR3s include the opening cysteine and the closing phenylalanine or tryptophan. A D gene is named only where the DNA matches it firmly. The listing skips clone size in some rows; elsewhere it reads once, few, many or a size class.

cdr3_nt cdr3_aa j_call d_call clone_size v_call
TGTGCCAGCGCCCGACTAGCGACGTGCAATGAGCAGTCCTTC CASARLATCNEQSF TRBJ2-1 TRBD2 NA TRBV6-1
TGTGCCAGCGTATGGGTAGCGGGGCTTGGTCTCTCCTACGAGCAGTACTTC CASVWVAGLGLSYEQYF TRBJ2-7 TRBD2 many TRBV6-1
TGTGCCAGCAGCCAATTCACCGGACAGGGGGCGCGGCAGTACTTC CASSQFTGQGARQYF TRBJ2-7 TRBD1 NA TRBV4-2
TGTGCCATCAAGGAGACAGGAGATCAGCCCCAGCAATTT CAIKETGDQPQQF TRBJ1-5 NA NA TRBV6-5
TGCGCAAGCAGACTAGAGGGCCAGGGCGGGGAGCTGTTTTTT CASRLEGQGGELFF TRBJ2-2 NA NA TRBV4-1
TGCAGTGCTAGGGGGGGACTAGCGGGAGTATTAGATGAGACCTACGAGCACTACTTC CSARGGLAGVLDETYEHYF TRBJ2-7 TRBD2 few TRBV20-1
TGTGCCAGCAGTTTGTCCCCCCCGTGGGATACGCAGTATTTT CASSLSPPWDTQYF TRBJ2-3 NA NA TRBV28
TGCAGCGTTGACGGTAGTTACACTGAAGCTTTCTTT CSVDGSYTEAFF TRBJ1-1 NA many TRBV29-1
TGTGCCAGCAGGGAGACGGGACAGGGACGGTACGAGCAGTACTTC CASRETGQGRYEQYF TRBJ2-7 TRBD1 few TRBV2
TGTGCCAGCAGCATCGGCCCGCCGGGACAGGGAAACTACGAGCAGTACTTC CASSIGPPGQGNYEQYF TRBJ2-7 TRBD1 few TRBV11-2
TGTGCCAGCAGCATATCCGTTGGACTAGCGGGAGAGGGGTACGAACAGTACTTC CASSISVGLAGEGYEQYF TRBJ2-7 TRBD2 once TRBV11-2
TGTGCCTGGGGGGTTCGTCTTAAAGAGACCCAGTACTTC CAWGVRLKETQYF TRBJ2-5 NA many TRBV30
TGTGCCAGCAACCTCGGGACTAGCACACAGACAGATACGCAGCATTTT CASNLGTSTQTDTQHF TRBJ1-5 NA NA TRBV11-2
TGCGCCAGCAGTGGGACTAGCGGGAGAGCCCCCTACAATGAGCAGTTCTTC CASSGTSGRAPYNEQFF TRBJ2-1 TRBD2 NA TRBV10-2
TGTGCCAGCAGCTTCGCAGGGTGCTGGTACGAGCAGTACTTC CASSFAGCWYEQYF TRBJ2-7 NA NA TRBV7-9
TGTGCCAGCAGTTACAGATCTGGCTATCAGCCCCAGCATTTT CASSYRSGYQPQHF TRBJ1-5 NA NA TRBV6-5
TGTACCAACAGCCCGACAGGGATTTATGGTTACACCTTC CTNSPTGIYGYTF TRBJ1-2 TRBD1 NA TRBV7-9
TGTGCCAGTAGCTCCCCGGGACAAGCGGGAGGAGATACGCAGTATTTT CASSSPGQAGGDTQYF TRBJ2-3 TRBD2 NA TRBV5-4
TGTGTCGGCGCACTAGGGGACCTCCGGGGACGTAAGCAGTTCTTC CVGALGDLRGRKQFF TRBJ2-1 NA NA TRBV11-2
TGCGCCAGCAGACTTGCGGGAGGGGTGAGCTCCTACAATGAGCAGTTCTTC CASRLAGGVSSYNEQFF TRBJ2-1 TRBD2 many TRBV10-2
TGTGCCAGCGTTAAGAGCTACGAGCAGTACTTC CASVKSYEQYF TRBJ2-7 NA NA TRBV2
TGTGCCAGCAAGATGACAGGGGACTCACACACCATATATTTT CASKMTGDSHTIYF TRBJ1-3 TRBD1 NA TRBV6-5
TGTGCCAGCAGTGGACAGGGACCTGCAAACACTATATATTTT CASSGQGPANTIYF TRBJ1-3 TRBD1 once TRBV6-1
TGTGCCAGCAGCCGAGGGCCCTCTGGGGGGCTGTTTTTT CASSRGPSGGLFF TRBJ2-2 NA NA TRBV5-4
TGTGCCAGCACGAACAGGGGGTTGAGGGATGAGCAGTTCTTC CASTNRGLRDEQFF TRBJ2-1 TRBD1 many TRBV6-1
TGCGCCAGCAGCTTGGCACGGGACTCCTGCTCCTACAATGAGCAGAGCTTC CASSLARDSCSYNEQSF TRBJ2-1 NA NA TRBV5-1
TGTGCCATCAGTATGGACAGCCATGGCACAGATACGCAGTATTTT CAISMDSHGTDTQYF TRBJ2-3 NA NA TRBV10-3